This T cell receptor (beta chain) was recorded in a study of OX40 agonist ivuxolimab in advanced cancers. Study summary: In this cohort, patients received ivuxolimab, an agonistic anti-OX40 (CD134) antibody. The mean age was approximately 60 years, ranging from 23 to 79, with over 70% of participants male.

This CDR3 spans 15 amino acids. Germline loops: CDR1 LNHDA, CDR2 SQIVND (reference sequence). V was shortened by 5 bases and J by 0 bases, with 11 bases between the two germline ends. Only in-frame clones appear in the TCRdb table, and some are missing; sequencing was by immunoSEQ multiplex PCR. The sample has around 34,000 clones; roughly nine tenths are singletons. The sequence was obtained from an adult with an advanced solid tumor such as melanoma, head and neck, liver or kidney cancer. This sample comprised CD4+ or CD8+ T cells sorted from blood, obtained in a trial of the OX40 agonist ivuxolimab. The V gene is TRBV19, the J gene TRBJ2-1; D unclear. For the CDR3, the DNA is TGTGCCAGTAGTTTTCGGGTGAGCTCCTACAATGAGCAGTTCTTC. Translating gives CASSFRVSSYNEQFF.